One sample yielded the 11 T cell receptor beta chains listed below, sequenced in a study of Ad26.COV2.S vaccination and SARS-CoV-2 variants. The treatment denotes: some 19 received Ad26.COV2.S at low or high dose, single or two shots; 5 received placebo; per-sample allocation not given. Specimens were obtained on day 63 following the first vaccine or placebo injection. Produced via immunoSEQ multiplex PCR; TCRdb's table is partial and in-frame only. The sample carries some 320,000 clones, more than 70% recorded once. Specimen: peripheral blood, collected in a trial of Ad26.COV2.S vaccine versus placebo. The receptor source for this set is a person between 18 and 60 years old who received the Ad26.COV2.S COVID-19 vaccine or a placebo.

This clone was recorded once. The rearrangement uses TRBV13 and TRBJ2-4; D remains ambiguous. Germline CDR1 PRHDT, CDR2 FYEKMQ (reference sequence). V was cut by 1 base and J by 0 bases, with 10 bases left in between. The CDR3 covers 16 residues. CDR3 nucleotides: TGTGCCAGCAGCTTAGCGTCGTCACTAGCCAAAAACATTCAGTACTTC. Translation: CASSLASSLAKNIQYF.

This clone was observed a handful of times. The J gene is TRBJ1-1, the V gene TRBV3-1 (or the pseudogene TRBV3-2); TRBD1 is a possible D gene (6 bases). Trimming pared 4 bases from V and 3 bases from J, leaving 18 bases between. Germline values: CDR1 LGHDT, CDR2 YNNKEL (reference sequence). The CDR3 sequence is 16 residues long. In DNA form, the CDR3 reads TGTGCCAGCAGCCCTGCCAACAGGGTGGGCGACACTGAAGCTTTCTTT. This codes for CASSPANRVGDTEAFF.

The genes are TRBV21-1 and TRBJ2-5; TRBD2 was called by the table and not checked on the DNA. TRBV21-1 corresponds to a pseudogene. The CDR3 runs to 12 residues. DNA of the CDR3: TGTGCCAGCAGCAAAGCTCTCGAGACCCAGTACTTC. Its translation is CASSKALETQYF.

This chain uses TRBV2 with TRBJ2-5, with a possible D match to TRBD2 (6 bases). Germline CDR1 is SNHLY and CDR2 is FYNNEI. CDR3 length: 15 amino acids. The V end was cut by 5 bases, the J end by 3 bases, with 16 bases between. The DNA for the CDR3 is TGTGCCAGCAGTTCCAATCCGGGAGTGAAAGAGACCCAGTACTTC. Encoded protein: CASSSNPGVKETQYF.

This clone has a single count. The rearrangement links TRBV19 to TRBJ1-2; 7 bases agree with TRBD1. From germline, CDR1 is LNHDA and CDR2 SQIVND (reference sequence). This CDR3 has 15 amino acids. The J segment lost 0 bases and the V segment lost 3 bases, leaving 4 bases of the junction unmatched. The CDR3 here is CASSIVTGTNYGYTF. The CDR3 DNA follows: TGTGCCAGTAGTATCGTGACAGGGACTAACTATGGCTACACCTTC.

As DNA, the CDR3 is TGTGCCAGCAGCCATCGGGGGGCCACAGATACGCAGTATTTT. It is translated as CASSHRGATDTQYF. This chain uses TRBV3-1 (or the pseudogene TRBV3-2) with TRBJ2-3; D is possibly TRBD2 (7 bases). The ends were cut back, 3 bases at V and 2 bases at J, with 9 bases in the middle. Germline loops: CDR1 LGHDT, CDR2 YNNKEL (reference sequence). There are 14 residues in the CDR3.

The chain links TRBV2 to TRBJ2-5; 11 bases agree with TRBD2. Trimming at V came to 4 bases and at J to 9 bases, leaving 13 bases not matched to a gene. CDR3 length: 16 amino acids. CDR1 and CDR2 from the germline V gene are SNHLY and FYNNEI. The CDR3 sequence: CASSALGTSGTRAQYF. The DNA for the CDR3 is TGTGCCAGCAGTGCCCTCGGGACTAGCGGAACTAGGGCCCAGTACTTC.

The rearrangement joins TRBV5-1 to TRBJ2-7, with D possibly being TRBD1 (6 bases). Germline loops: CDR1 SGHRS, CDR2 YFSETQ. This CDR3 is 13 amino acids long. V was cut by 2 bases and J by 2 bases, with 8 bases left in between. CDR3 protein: CASSFGQPYEQYF. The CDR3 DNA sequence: TGCGCCAGCAGCTTCGGACAGCCCTACGAGCAGTACTTC.

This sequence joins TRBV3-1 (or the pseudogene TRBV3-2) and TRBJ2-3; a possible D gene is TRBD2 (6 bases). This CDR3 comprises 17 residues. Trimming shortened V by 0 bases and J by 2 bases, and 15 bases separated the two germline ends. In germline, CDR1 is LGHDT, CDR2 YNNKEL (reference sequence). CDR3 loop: CASSQDRDSRLTDTQYF. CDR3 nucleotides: TGTGCCAGCAGCCAAGACCGGGACTCAAGACTCACAGATACGCAGTATTTT.

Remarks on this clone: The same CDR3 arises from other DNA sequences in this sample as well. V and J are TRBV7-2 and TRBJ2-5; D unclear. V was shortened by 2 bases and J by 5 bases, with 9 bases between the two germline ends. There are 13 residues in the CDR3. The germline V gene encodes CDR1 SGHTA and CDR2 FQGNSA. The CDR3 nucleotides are TGTGCCAGCAGCTTAACTGTCCAGGAGACCCAGTACTTC. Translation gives CASSLTVQETQYF.

In DNA, the CDR3 is TGTGCCAGCAGTCTCGGGACGGCGGATACGCAGTATTTT. This translates into CASSLGTADTQYF. V usage is TRBV6-5 and J usage is TRBJ2-3; D is possibly TRBD1 or TRBD2 (5 bases each). V lost 5 bases to trimming and J lost 6 bases, with 12 bases between them. Per the germline V gene, CDR1 is MNHEY and CDR2 is SVGAGI. This CDR3 contains 13 residues.